A selection of T cell receptor beta chains follows, all from one sample in a study of T-cell reconstitution after alpha-beta-depleted transplantation in children. Using its own MiXCR run on the PCR reads, TCRdb lists one record per CDR3 protein. The top ten hold approximately 30% of the sample, which has about 980,000 distinct CDR3 sequences, roughly 29% seen once. This material consisted of PBMCs, mostly from graft donor cells, taken 360 days after TCRalphabeta/CD19-depleted stem cell transplant. All receptors derive from a boy less than two years old who had a stem cell transplant for SCID, so the T cells may come from the graft donor. Both conserved end residues are part of each CDR3. The D gene is left open where the match is weak. The size entry is marked missing in some rows and otherwise reads once, few, many or a size class.

15 TRBJ2-7 - - TRBV10-3 TGTGCCATCAGTGAGTCCCCGAAGGAGTCAGGGGAGCAGTACTTC CAISESPKESGEQYF
13 TRBJ2-1 - - TRBV29-1 TGCAGCGTTGGTGGGAGGGGGTTCAATGAGCAGTTCTTC CSVGGRGFNEQFF
15 TRBJ2-3 - - TRBV5-1 TGCGCCAGCAGCTTGGGGTTCAGGGTGCAAGATACGCAGTATTTT CASSLGFRVQDTQYF
14 TRBJ2-5 few - TRBV6-1 TGTGCCAGCAGAGACGGGTTGGATAGGGAGACCCAGTACTTC CASRDGLDRETQYF
18 TRBJ2-7 many TRBD1 TRBV25-1 TGTGCCAGCAGTGAATGCCGGGACAGTATACCTAAAAACTACGAGCAGTACTTC CASSECRDSIPKNYEQYF
16 TRBJ2-2 - TRBD1 TRBV5-1 TGCGCCAGCAGCTCCGCAGGGGGATCGAACACCGGGGAGCTGTTTTTT CASSSAGGSNTGELFF
18 TRBJ2-3 once TRBD2 TRBV15 TGTGCCACCAGCGATTACGGGTGGGGGGGGGAGGCAGCAGATACGCAGTATTTT CATSDYGWGGEAADTQYF
13 TRBJ1-5 - - TRBV2 TGTGCCAGTACGAGGGAAAGCAATCAGCCCCAGCATTTT CASTRESNQPQHF
13 TRBJ1-1 - - TRBV10-3 TGTGCCATCAGTGAAGGGTTCGGCACTGAAGCTTTCTTT CAISEGFGTEAFF
15 TRBJ2-7 - - TRBV7-8 TGTGCCAGCAGCCAAGACCTCGCCATCTCCTACGAGCAGTACTTC CASSQDLAISYEQYF
17 TRBJ2-1 - - TRBV7-1 TGTGCCAGCAGCCGTAAAGGATCGGGGGCGTCCTACAATGAGCAGTTCTTC CASSRKGSGASYNEQFF
16 TRBJ2-7 few TRBD2 TRBV12-3/TRBV12-4 TGTGCCAGCAGTTCCGTACGACTAGCGGGCGGATACGAGCAGTACTTC CASSSVRLAGGYEQYF
17 TRBJ1-1 - - TRBV12-3/TRBV12-4 TGTGCCAGCACGATGGGTGGGACCATGCAGGGATACACTGAAGCTTTCTTT CASTMGGTMQGYTEAFF
16 TRBJ1-4 few - TRBV19 TGTGCCAGTAGTACCCTGACAGCGCCAACTAATGAAAAACTGTTTTTT CASSTLTAPTNEKLFF
16 TRBJ2-5 - - TRBV21-1 TGTGCCAGCAGCAAAGCTCCGACTAGCCCTCAAGAGACCCAGTACTTC CASSKAPTSPQETQYF
15 TRBJ1-5 few TRBD1 TRBV5-6 TGTGCCAGCAGCGTGGGACAGTCCTTCAATCAGCCCCAGCATTTT CASSVGQSFNQPQHF
15 TRBJ2-1 - TRBD2 TRBV3-1 TGTGCCAGCAGCCGCCGTCAGCGGGACCACAATGAGCAGTTCTTC CASSRRQRDHNEQFF
15 TRBJ2-5 many - TRBV20-1 TGCAGTGCTAGGGTCGTGGGCAGGGACCAAGAGACCCAGTACTTC CSARVVGRDQETQYF
15 TRBJ1-3 few TRBD1 TRBV20-1 TGCAGTGCTAGAGATGACAGGGGATTTGGAAACACCATATATTTT CSARDDRGFGNTIYF
14 TRBJ1-1 - - TRBV20-1 TGCAGTGCTAGCGGGGGTCGGCCGAACACTGAAGCTTTCTTT CSASGGRPNTEAFF
15 TRBJ2-7 few TRBD1 TRBV5-1 TGCGCCAGCAGCGTAAGACAGGGGTTGGTCTACGAGCAGTACTTC CASSVRQGLVYEQYF
16 TRBJ2-3 few - TRBV5-1 TGCGCCAGCAGCTTGCCTGCCTATACTAGCACAGATACGCAGTATTTT CASSLPAYTSTDTQYF
14 TRBJ2-5 few - TRBV28 TGTGCCAGCAGCGGGACTCCTGTGGGAGAGACCCAGTACTTC CASSGTPVGETQYF
16 TRBJ2-2 many TRBD2 TRBV20-1 TGCAGTGCTAGAGTCCGGGGGGGAGCGAACACCGGGGAGCTGTTTTTT CSARVRGGANTGELFF
14 TRBJ2-7 - TRBD1 TRBV5-1 TGCGCCAGCAGCACCGACAGGGTTCTTTACGAGCAGTACTTC CASSTDRVLYEQYF
15 TRBJ2-7 few TRBD1 TRBV12-3/TRBV12-4 TGTGCCAGCAGTTTATGGACAGGGACAGGCGACGAGCAGTACTTC CASSLWTGTGDEQYF
14 TRBJ1-2 - - TRBV10-3 TGTGCCATCAGCCGGGGCGACCGACTAAATGGCTACACCTTC CAISRGDRLNGYTF
17 TRBJ2-3 few TRBD1 TRBV24-1 TGTGCCACCAGTGATCCCCACGGACAGGGGGCAGGAGATACGCAGTATTTT CATSDPHGQGAGDTQYF
15 TRBJ2-3 - TRBD1 TRBV5-1 TGCGCCAGCAGCTATGACAGGGGGCGATTAGATACGCAGTATTTT CASSYDRGRLDTQYF
12 TRBJ2-7 - - TRBV7-2 TGTGCCAGCAGCCAGGACGGATTCCAGCAGTACTTC CASSQDGFQQYF
14 TRBJ1-1 - - TRBV28 TGTGCCAGCGCCGAGGGGGAAGTGAACACTGAAGCTTTCTTT CASAEGEVNTEAFF
14 TRBJ2-7 - - TRBV7-2 TGTGCCAGCAGCTTAGAAACGACGACCTACGAGCAGTACTTC CASSLETTTYEQYF